The 29 T cell receptor beta chains listed next were all sequenced from one sample in a study of OX40 agonist ivuxolimab in advanced cancers. Clones were read by immunoSEQ multiplex PCR, and TCRdb kept only the in-frame ones, dropping some. Of 35,000 to 45,000 clones listed, roughly 80% are singletons. The starting material was CD4+ or CD8+ T cells sorted from blood, obtained in a trial of the OX40 agonist ivuxolimab. These receptors all come from an adult with an advanced solid tumor such as melanoma, head and neck, liver or kidney cancer.

V gene TRBV2 combines with J gene TRBJ2-1; 9 nucleotides agree with TRBD1. The CDR3 is 15 residues long. V dropped 4 bases and J dropped 6; count of bases not matched to a gene: 7. From germline, CDR1 is SNHLY and CDR2 FYNNEI. CDR3 sequence (DNA): TGTGCCAGCAGTGGGACAGGGGATGTGAGCAATGAGCAGTTCTTC. This sequence encodes CASSGTGDVSNEQFF.

The chain is built from TRBV5-1 and TRBJ2-1, with D unclear. V lost 0 bases, J lost 6 bases, and 7 bases lay in between. Germline V gives CDR1 SGHRS, CDR2 YFSETQ. The CDR3 runs 13 residues. This chain's CDR3 is CASSLGSSNEQFF. CDR3 bases: TGCGCCAGCAGCTTGGGGAGTAGCAATGAGCAGTTCTTC.

This chain uses TRBV6-1 with TRBJ2-3, with a weak D call TRBD1 (6 bases). This CDR3 region has 15 residues. V lost 2 bases, J lost 0 bases, and 9 bases lay in between. Germline V gene data show CDR1 as MNHNS and CDR2 as SASEGT. CDR3 sequence: CASSEFDRSTDTQYF. As DNA, the CDR3 is TGTGCCAGCAGTGAATTTGACAGGAGCACAGATACGCAGTATTTT.

A remark on this clone: The same CDR3 arises from other DNA sequences in this sample as well. The gene calls are TRBV4-1 and TRBJ1-1, with unresolved D. Germline V gene sequence: CDR1 MGHRA, CDR2 YSYEKL. V was trimmed by 1 base and J by 1 base, leaving 10 bases between them. This CDR3 is 15 amino acids long. CDR3 amino acids: CASSQVTDSNTEAFF. CDR3 sequence (DNA): TGCGCCAGCAGCCAAGTTACTGATTCGAACACTGAAGCTTTCTTT.

V and J are TRBV5-1 and TRBJ1-2; D remains ambiguous. The length of the CDR3 is 16 residues. From germline, CDR1 is SGHRS and CDR2 YFSETQ. Deletions cut 0 bases from V and 0 bases from J, with 12 bases between. In DNA, the CDR3 is TGCGCCAGCAGCTTGGTGTCGGAACCTGCTAACTATGGCTACACCTTC. Protein: CASSLVSEPANYGYTF. The whole variable domain, remainder taken from reference TRBV5-1 and TRBJ1-2, is KAGVTQTPRYLIKTRGQQVTLSCSPISGHRSVSWYQQTPGQGLQFLFEYFSETQRNKGNFPGRFSGRQFSNSRSEMNVSTLELGDSALYLCASSLVSEPANYGYTFGSGTRLTVV.

The chain employs TRBV28 and TRBJ2-1, with D possibly matching TRBD2 (5 bases). Trimming removed 7 bases from V and 0 bases from J, with 10 bases in between. Germline assignment: CDR1 MDHEN and CDR2 SYDVKM. The CDR3 has 14 amino acids. CDR3 in amino acids: CASKVGSSYNEQFF. The CDR3, as DNA: TGTGCCAGCAAGGTGGGGAGCTCCTACAATGAGCAGTTCTTC.

As concerns this clone: An end of the junction differs from the germline gene, which may be a read error. The rearrangement links TRBV6-1 to TRBJ2-2; 9 bases are a match to TRBD1. Germline values: CDR1 MNHNS, CDR2 SASEGT. This CDR3 is built from 13 residues. CDR3 loop: CAGRQGGTGELFF. CDR3 nucleotides: TGTGCCGGCAGACAGGGGGGCACCGGGGAGCTGTTTTTT.

This rearrangement joins TRBV2 to TRBJ2-1; 8 nucleotides match TRBD2. Germline V CDR1 and CDR2: SNHLY, FYNNEI. The CDR3 is 15 amino acids. The V gene end was trimmed by 4 bases and the J gene end by 6 bases; junction bases not matched to a gene: 8. The CDR3 coding sequence is TGTGCCAGCAGTGTGTCGCGGGGGGCCCGCAATGAGCAGTTCTTC. Its protein product is CASSVSRGARNEQFF.

This rearrangement joins TRBV7-3 to TRBJ2-1; 12 bases map to TRBD2. After removal of 5 bases from V and 1 base from J, the junction contained 12 bases not matched to a gene. The CDR3 covers 19 residues. Germline CDR1 SGHTA, CDR2 FQGTGA. This CDR3 is CASSLRSLAGGLSYNEQFF. The CDR3 nucleotides read TGTGCCAGCAGCCTAAGGTCACTAGCGGGAGGCTTATCCTACAATGAGCAGTTCTTC.

This clone was seen just once. This chain joins TRBV11-2 and TRBJ1-2; D unclear. V was shortened by 5 bases and J by 6 bases, with 13 bases between the two germline ends. CDR3 size: 13 residues. Germline V gene data show CDR1 as SGHAT and CDR2 as FQNNGV. Written as DNA, the CDR3 is TGTGCCAGCAGCCCACCGGGTGGCAATGGCTACACCTTC. The encoded protein is CASSPPGGNGYTF.

The V gene is TRBV27, the J gene TRBJ2-2; tentative D call: TRBD1 (6 bases). The V gene lost 6 bases and the J gene lost 4 bases, with 9 bases spanning the gap. This CDR3 is built from 13 residues. Germline CDR1 is MNHEY and CDR2 is SMNVEV (reference sequence). CDR3 in amino acids: CASRLQGTGELFF. CDR3 in DNA: TGTGCCAGCAGATTACAGGGCACCGGGGAGCTGTTTTTT.

The chain is built from TRBV28 and TRBJ2-5; the match to TRBD2 covers 12 bases. Near its end, the DNA agrees better with TRBJ2-7, so the J call may be wrong. The CDR3 loop spans 17 amino acids. Germline-derived CDR1 and CDR2 are MDHEN and SYDVKM. Written as DNA, the CDR3 is TGTGCCAGCAGTCCCCGACTAGCGGGAGATCATTTTTACGAGCAGTACTTC. Its translation is CASSPRLAGDHFYEQYF.

This clone was found once. This chain joins TRBV4-1 and TRBJ2-2, with 9 bases lining up with TRBD2. The CDR3 spans 18 residues. Germline V CDR1 and CDR2: MGHRA, YSYEKL. With V trimmed by 0 bases and J by 6 bases, 11 bases remained unmatched. As DNA, the CDR3 is TGCGCCAGCAGCCAAGAAAGGTCCAGCGGGGGGAGGCCCGGGGAGCTGTTTTTT. This codes for CASSQERSSGGRPGELFF.

V usage is TRBV21-1 and J usage is TRBJ2-1; TRBD2 reflects the table's D call only, with no check against the DNA. TRBV21-1 is a documented pseudogene. The CDR3 consists of 15 residues. The CDR3 region is CASSKEGGTYNEQFF. The CDR3 DNA is TGTGCCAGCAGCAAAGAGGGGGGGACCTACAATGAGCAGTTCTTC.

The chain employs TRBV28 and TRBJ1-1, with D uncertain. This CDR3 spans 17 amino acids. Germline CDR1 and CDR2: MDHEN and SYDVKM. The V end was cut by 2 bases, the J end by 0 bases, with 16 bases between. The CDR3 loop is CASSLRRPDTLNTEAFF. The CDR3 DNA is TGTGCCAGCAGTTTAAGGCGGCCAGATACCTTGAACACTGAAGCTTTCTTT.

V usage is TRBV4-2 and J usage is TRBJ2-7; 12 bases are shared with TRBD2. Trimming at V came to 0 bases and at J to 2 bases, leaving 2 bases not matched to a gene. This CDR3 is 16 amino acids long. The V gene's germline CDR1 is LGHNA and CDR2 YNFKEQ. In nucleotides, the CDR3 is TGTGCCAGCAGCCAAGATACTAGCGGGAGGCCCTACGAGCAGTACTTC. It encodes CASSQDTSGRPYEQYF.

The V and J genes are TRBV7-8 and TRBJ2-2; D is unclear. This CDR3 has 14 amino acids. The germline gives CDR1 SGHVS, CDR2 FQNEAQ. V was pared by 2 bases and J by 1 base, with 5 bases between. In DNA form, the CDR3 reads TGTGCCAGCAGCTTATTTGAGAACACCGGGGAGCTGTTTTTT. Translating gives CASSLFENTGELFF.

The chain joins TRBV6-5 to TRBJ2-5; D could derive from TRBD1 or TRBD2 (5 bases each). The germline V and J ends were trimmed by 7 bases and 5 bases, with 8 bases remaining between them. Germline V gene sequence: CDR1 MNHEY, CDR2 SVGAGI. The CDR3 has 11 residues. CDR3 nucleotides: TGTGCCAGCACCTGGGGGGAGACCCAGTACTTC. As protein: CASTWGETQYF.

As DNA, the CDR3 is TGTGCCAGCATTAGCCACACAGATACGCAGTATTTT. Translating gives CASISHTDTQYF. The chain joins TRBV5-4 to TRBJ2-3; D gene unclear. Between the trimmed V and J ends, which lost 6 bases and 2 bases, there was a span of 7 bases. This CDR3 has 12 amino acids. The germline CDR1 and CDR2 sequences are SGHNT and YYREEE (reference sequence).

The J gene is TRBJ2-1, the V gene TRBV4-1, with 8 bases identical to TRBD1. The J segment lost 3 bases and the V segment lost 4 bases, leaving 8 bases of the junction unmatched. CDR3 length: 16 amino acids. The germline V gene encodes CDR1 MGHRA and CDR2 YSYEKL. The CDR3 DNA reads as TGCGCCAGCAGCCCGCCCCCAGGGGGCAGCTACAATGAGCAGTTCTTC. This encodes CASSPPPGGSYNEQFF.

The V gene is TRBV27, the J gene TRBJ2-7, with 7 bases identical to TRBD2. Germline V lookup: CDR1 MNHEY, CDR2 SMNVEV (reference sequence). With 3 bases clipped from V and 6 bases from J, the junction kept 17 bases outside the gene matches. This CDR3 region has 17 residues. The CDR3 is CASSFFGAASGRGEQYF. In DNA form, the CDR3 reads TGTGCCAGCAGTTTTTTTGGCGCGGCGTCAGGGAGGGGCGAGCAGTACTTC.

The chain uses TRBV15 and TRBJ2-7; 8 bases are a match to TRBD1. After removal of 0 bases from V and 6 bases from J, the junction contained 7 bases not matched to a gene. This CDR3 has 15 residues. Germline CDR1 and CDR2: LNHNV and YYDKDF (reference sequence). Here the CDR3 reads CATSRDQGAGREQYF. The CDR3 DNA reads TGTGCCACCAGCAGAGATCAGGGGGCAGGTCGCGAGCAGTACTTC.

The chain carries TRBV29-1 and TRBJ2-7, with D possibly being TRBD1 (6 bases). Trimming stripped 4 bases from V and 3 bases from J, with 22 bases between. Germline CDR1 SQVTM, CDR2 ANQGSEA. The length of the CDR3 is 16 residues. As DNA, the CDR3 is TGCAGCGTTGCACATACAGGGTACAGTCCCAACTACGAGCAGTACTTC. Translated: CSVAHTGYSPNYEQYF.

This clone was counted once. CDR3 sequence: CASGLGTAAYNEQFF. CDR3 sequence (DNA): TGTGCTAGTGGTTTGGGGACAGCCGCCTACAATGAGCAGTTCTTC. The rearrangement joins TRBV12-5 to TRBJ2-1, with D tentatively TRBD1 (6 bases). Germline V gives CDR1 LGHNT, CDR2 FRNRAP. V lost 1 base and J lost 2, with 9 bases in between. There are 15 residues in the CDR3.

The V and J genes are TRBV6-5 and TRBJ2-1, with 9 nucleotides matching TRBD2. Unmatched junction bases numbered 11, after V lost 4 bases and J lost 7 bases. From germline, CDR1 is MNHEY and CDR2 SVGAGI. The CDR3 sequence is 16 residues long. CDR3 in DNA: TGTGCCAGCAGTTCCCCATTGCGGGAGGGAAAAAATGAGCAGTTCTTC. Translated: CASSSPLREGKNEQFF.

The chain recombines TRBV14 with TRBJ2-7; tentative D call: TRBD1 (5 bases). Germline V gene sequence: CDR1 SGHDN, CDR2 FVKESK. The CDR3 covers 15 residues. V was pared by 1 base and J by 3 bases, with 13 bases between. CDR3 protein: CASSQVGERGYEQYF. The CDR3, as DNA: TGTGCCAGCAGCCAAGTAGGGGAAAGGGGCTACGAGCAGTACTTC.

This clone has more than one count but fewer than ten. The chain joins TRBV19 to TRBJ2-1, with D possibly being TRBD2 (5 bases). The CDR3 is 17 residues long. With 2 bases removed from V and 3 bases from J, the gap between germline ends came to 17 bases. CDR1 is LNHDA and CDR2 is SQIVND in the germline V gene (reference sequence). The CDR3 protein is CASSITSGDYLYNEQFF. Here the CDR3 DNA reads TGTGCCAGTAGTATAACCTCTGGAGACTACCTCTACAATGAGCAGTTCTTC.

The chain combines TRBV19 with TRBJ2-1, with D tentatively TRBD1 or TRBD2 (6 bases each). Germline V lookup: CDR1 LNHDA, CDR2 SQIVND (reference sequence). With 3 bases removed from V and 2 bases from J, the gap between germline ends came to 14 bases. This CDR3 has 16 amino acids. The CDR3 sequence is CASSMKGGLTYNEQFF. CDR3 DNA: TGTGCCAGTAGTATGAAAGGGGGACTGACCTACAATGAGCAGTTCTTC.

The chain has TRBV7-9 and TRBJ2-4; TRBD2 aligns across 12 bases. The CDR3 runs to 17 residues. Germline CDR1 is SEHNR and CDR2 is FQNEAQ (reference sequence). J lost 6 bases, V lost 5 bases, and 11 bases had no gene match. For the CDR3, the DNA is TGTGCCAGCAGCAGGACGACTAGCGGGAGTTCAGGAAACATTCAGTACTTC. Protein product: CASSRTTSGSSGNIQYF.